The rows below give T cell receptor beta chains drawn from one sample of a study of T cells after yellow fever vaccination. One entry per CDR3 protein, called by TCRdb with MiXCR from the 5' RACE reads. The sample has around 250,000 distinct CDR3 sequences; about 7% are singletons. Source: CD4+ T cells sorted from PBMCs, taken 15 days after the yellow fever booster vaccination. The receptors originated from a young man who received the YFV17D yellow fever vaccine. Each CDR3 is given with its conserved first and last residue. The D gene is left open where the match is weak. Some rows mark clone size as missing; the rest say once, few, many or name a class of expanded clone.

CDR3 DNA | CDR3 protein | clone size | V gene | CDR3 length | J gene | D gene
TGTGCCAGCAGCACTTCCGCGACTAGACTCGGCGAGCAGTACTTC | CASSTSATRLGEQYF | few | TRBV6-2/TRBV6-3 | 15 | TRBJ2-7 | NA
TGTGCCAGCAGCTTGTTGATTGGGGCGGACCCCTACGAGCAGTACTTC | CASSLLIGADPYEQYF | few | TRBV5-5 | 16 | TRBJ2-7 | NA
TGTGCCAGCAGACTTAGGGCCCCACGGCGGGACAGGGAAACCGGGGAGCTGTTTTTT | CASRLRAPRRDRETGELFF | NA | TRBV12-3/TRBV12-4 | 19 | TRBJ2-2 | TRBD1
TGTGCCAGCAGCCACCCGGACTACTACACAGATACGCAGTATTTT | CASSHPDYYTDTQYF | NA | TRBV11-2 | 15 | TRBJ2-3 | NA
TGTGCCAGCAGCCCCCATGCTCAAAGACCAGAGCAGTTCTTC | CASSPHAQRPEQFF | few | TRBV3-1 | 14 | TRBJ2-1 | NA
TGTGCCTGGAGGGCAACCCAGGGGGCTTATGAGCAGTTCTTC | CAWRATQGAYEQFF | few | TRBV30 | 14 | TRBJ2-1 | TRBD1
TGCGCCAGCAGCGTGACAGGAAGGACCCCCCGCTCTGGGGCCAACGTCCTGACTTTC | CASSVTGRTPRSGANVLTF | NA | TRBV5-1 | 19 | TRBJ2-6 | NA
TGTGCCATCAGTGAGGAGGGACGGATTACCGGGGAGCTGTTTTTT | CAISEEGRITGELFF | many | TRBV10-3 | 15 | TRBJ2-2 | NA
TGTGCCAGCAGTTTGCAGGGGGGGCAGCCCCAGCATTTT | CASSLQGGQPQHF | many | TRBV12-3/TRBV12-4 | 13 | TRBJ1-5 | TRBD1
TGTGCCACCAGCCGGGACAGCAACACCGGGGAGCTGTTTTTT | CATSRDSNTGELFF | many | TRBV24-1 | 14 | TRBJ2-2 | TRBD1
TGTGCCAGCAGCTCCGGGCCGGGCGGGAACATTCAGTACTTC | CASSSGPGGNIQYF | many | TRBV7-9 | 14 | TRBJ2-4 | NA
TGTGCCACCCAGGGATCGGGGTTCGGGGAGCTGTTTTTT | CATQGSGFGELFF | NA | TRBV10-3 | 13 | TRBJ2-2 | NA
TGTGCCAGCAGTCCGGCGGATTTAGGGCGCGAGCAGTACTTC | CASSPADLGREQYF | few | TRBV12-3/TRBV12-4 | 14 | TRBJ2-7 | NA
TGCAGTGCTAGAAATCTGCGCGGCTACAATGAGCAGTTCTTC | CSARNLRGYNEQFF | many | TRBV20-1 | 14 | TRBJ2-1 | NA
TGTGCCAGCTCACCTCCGGGACTAGCGGGGGCCTACGAGCAGTACTTC | CASSPPGLAGAYEQYF | few | TRBV18 | 16 | TRBJ2-7 | TRBD2
TGTGCCAGCAGCTTATGGGGAGGGGGCTACACCTTC | CASSLWGGGYTF | few | TRBV7-2 | 12 | TRBJ1-2 | NA
TGCAGCGGCGCGACAGGGATTGAGCAGTACTTC | CSGATGIEQYF | NA | TRBV29-1 | 11 | TRBJ2-7 | TRBD1
TGTGCCAGCAGCTCGACCGGGACTAGCGCTCAAGAGACCCAGTACTTC | CASSSTGTSAQETQYF | few | TRBV5-4 | 16 | TRBJ2-5 | TRBD2
TGTGCCAGCAGCCCTAGCGGGAGTACTGGGAATGAGCAGTTCTTC | CASSPSGSTGNEQFF | few | TRBV5-4 | 15 | TRBJ2-1 | TRBD2
TGCAGTGCTCTCGTTAGGCAGGGGCAGGGAAATGAGCAGTTCTTC | CSALVRQGQGNEQFF | few | TRBV20-1 | 15 | TRBJ2-1 | NA
TGTGCCAGCACCGAAGGTGGCAAAACGAGCTCCTACGAGCAGTACTTC | CASTEGGKTSSYEQYF | NA | TRBV7-2 | 16 | TRBJ2-7 | NA
TGTGCCAGCAGCTTAACTCGCCGTGACGAGCAGTACTTC | CASSLTRRDEQYF | few | TRBV7-3 | 13 | TRBJ2-7 | NA
TGTGCCAGCAGGATCCAGACAGGGGCCTTGGAGCAGTACTTC | CASRIQTGALEQYF | few | TRBV7-2 | 14 | TRBJ2-7 | TRBD1
TGTGCCAGCAGCCCTGCGGGACAGGGCTCCTACGAGCAGTACTTC | CASSPAGQGSYEQYF | few | TRBV7-9 | 15 | TRBJ2-7 | TRBD1
TGCGCCAGCAGCTTATCGGGACTCAACACCGGGGAGCTGTTTTTT | CASSLSGLNTGELFF | many | TRBV5-1 | 15 | TRBJ2-2 | NA
TGTGCCAGCAGCTTAGGTGGACCAGTGAGCTCCTACGAGCAGTACTTC | CASSLGGPVSSYEQYF | few | TRBV7-2 | 16 | TRBJ2-7 | NA
TGTGCCAGCAGACCTTCCGGGACTAGCGGGCAAGATACGCAGTATTTT | CASRPSGTSGQDTQYF | many | TRBV6-1 | 16 | TRBJ2-3 | TRBD2
TGTGCCAGCAGCCTATGGGGGACAGTGAACACTGAAGCTTTCTTT | CASSLWGTVNTEAFF | many | TRBV12-3/TRBV12-4 | 15 | TRBJ1-1 | TRBD1
TGCAGTGCCCGTAGGGGGAGCGCGGGGAACACTGAAGCTTTCTTT | CSARRGSAGNTEAFF | few | TRBV20-1 | 15 | TRBJ1-1 | NA
TGCAGTGCTACCCGGGACGGGAACACTGAAGCTTTCTTT | CSATRDGNTEAFF | few | TRBV20-1 | 13 | TRBJ1-1 | NA
TGCGCCAGCAGCACCGGGACAGGGGGCACCACCAATGAGCAGTTCTTC | CASSTGTGGTTNEQFF | many | TRBV5-1 | 16 | TRBJ2-1 | TRBD1
TGCAGTGCGAGGGACAGCTCTTTAAATCAGCCCCAGCATTTT | CSARDSSLNQPQHF | few | TRBV20-1 | 14 | TRBJ1-5 | TRBD1
TGTGCCAGCAGTTTAGGGTTCAGCTCCTACGAGCAGTACTTC | CASSLGFSSYEQYF | NA | TRBV12-3/TRBV12-4 | 14 | TRBJ2-7 | NA
TGTGCCAGCAGCTTCGACAGGATGCAGTACTTC | CASSFDRMQYF | NA | TRBV7-2 | 11 | TRBJ2-7 | NA
TGCGCCAGCAGCCAGGAACCGCGGAATGAGCAGTTCTTC | CASSQEPRNEQFF | NA | TRBV4-3 | 13 | TRBJ2-1 | NA
TGCAGCGTTGGTAGGACAGCAGAAGGAGAGACCCAGTACTTC | CSVGRTAEGETQYF | many | TRBV29-1 | 14 | TRBJ2-5 | NA
TGTGCCAGCAGCCCGACTACGGACAGCCCTTATGGCTACACCTTC | CASSPTTDSPYGYTF | few | TRBV7-2 | 15 | TRBJ1-2 | NA
TGTGCCAGCAGTTTAGGGGGGGGCGGGAGCACTGAAGCTTTCTTT | CASSLGGGGSTEAFF | many | TRBV12-3/TRBV12-4 | 15 | TRBJ1-1 | NA
TGTGCCATCAGTGATCCTTCTCCGGGACAGGGGGCGCATGGCTACACCTTC | CAISDPSPGQGAHGYTF | few | TRBV10-3 | 17 | TRBJ1-2 | TRBD1
TGTGCCACCTCTGCGGGGGCAGCGGAAAACTACAATGAGCAGTTCTTC | CATSAGAAENYNEQFF | many | TRBV24-1 | 16 | TRBJ2-1 | NA
TGTGCCAGCAGCTTAGGGGACAGCAACTATGGCTACACCTTC | CASSLGDSNYGYTF | many | TRBV7-6 | 14 | TRBJ1-2 | TRBD1
TGTGCCAGCAGCGTAGATGCCAGGAGAAAGGGCTACACCTTC | CASSVDARRKGYTF | NA | TRBV9 | 14 | TRBJ1-2 | NA
TGTGCCAGCTTCGACTCCGGGGAGCTGTTTTTT | CASFDSGELFF | many | TRBV6-6 | 11 | TRBJ2-2 | NA
TGTGCCAGCAGCGTTCGACTAGCGGGAGATCAAGATACGCAGTATTTT | CASSVRLAGDQDTQYF | NA | TRBV5-6 | 16 | TRBJ2-3 | TRBD2
TGTGCCAGCAGCTTAGCTCAGGGAGTTTCGAACACTGAAGCTTTCTTT | CASSLAQGVSNTEAFF | many | TRBV7-2 | 16 | TRBJ1-1 | NA
TGCGCCAGCAGCTCACAACTAGCGGGAGTTGGTAATGAGCAGTTCTTC | CASSSQLAGVGNEQFF | many | TRBV5-1 | 16 | TRBJ2-1 | TRBD2
TGCGCCAGCAGCTTCTACACCGGGACTAGATCGGGTGGGGAGCTGTTTTTT | CASSFYTGTRSGGELFF | few | TRBV5-1 | 17 | TRBJ2-2 | TRBD2
TGCGCCAGCAGCCCGCGACAGGCAGCTGGGGAGACCCAGTACTTC | CASSPRQAAGETQYF | many | TRBV4-3 | 15 | TRBJ2-5 | NA
TGTGCCAGCAGCCATACGGGACTAGCGGGGGGCGAGCAGTACTTC | CASSHTGLAGGEQYF | few | TRBV3-1 | 15 | TRBJ2-7 | TRBD2
TGCAGTGCTATTGGACAGAACAATCAGCCCCAGCATTTT | CSAIGQNNQPQHF | many | TRBV20-1 | 13 | TRBJ1-5 | NA
TGCAGTCCAGCACAGGTGAACACTGAAGCTTTCTTT | CSPAQVNTEAFF | NA | TRBV20-1 | 12 | TRBJ1-1 | NA
TGCGCCAGCAGCCAAGGCCCGAGCTTCGAGACCCAGTACTTC | CASSQGPSFETQYF | NA | TRBV4-3 | 14 | TRBJ2-5 | NA
TGTGCCAGCGGACAGACGGACCTAAATGAAAAACTGTTTTTT | CASGQTDLNEKLFF | few | TRBV28 | 14 | TRBJ1-4 | NA
TGTGCCAGCAGTTTAGTCAGCGGGAGGGTATACGAGCAGTACTTC | CASSLVSGRVYEQYF | many | TRBV12-3/TRBV12-4 | 15 | TRBJ2-7 | TRBD2
TGTGCCAGCAGCTTGTCTCGAGGCACCGGGGAGCTGTTTTTT | CASSLSRGTGELFF | few | TRBV5-5 | 14 | TRBJ2-2 | NA
TGCAGTGCTAGAGGGACTACCCAAGAGACCCAGTACTTC | CSARGTTQETQYF | NA | TRBV20-1 | 13 | TRBJ2-5 | NA
TGTGCCAGCAGCTTAGAGGGCGCCAGCTCCTACAATGAGCAGTTCTTC | CASSLEGASSYNEQFF | few | TRBV7-2 | 16 | TRBJ2-1 | NA
TGTGCCAGCAGTTACTCGACGCCAGGGTACGAGCAGTACTTC | CASSYSTPGYEQYF | many | TRBV6-2/TRBV6-3 | 14 | TRBJ2-7 | NA
TGTGCCAGCAGTTCAGGGTATGAGGTCTACTTC | CASSSGYEVYF | NA | TRBV28 | 11 | TRBJ2-5 | NA
TGTGCCAGCAGGCCACGGGGTGAACAGCAAGAGACCCAGTACTTC | CASRPRGEQQETQYF | many | TRBV28 | 15 | TRBJ2-5 | NA